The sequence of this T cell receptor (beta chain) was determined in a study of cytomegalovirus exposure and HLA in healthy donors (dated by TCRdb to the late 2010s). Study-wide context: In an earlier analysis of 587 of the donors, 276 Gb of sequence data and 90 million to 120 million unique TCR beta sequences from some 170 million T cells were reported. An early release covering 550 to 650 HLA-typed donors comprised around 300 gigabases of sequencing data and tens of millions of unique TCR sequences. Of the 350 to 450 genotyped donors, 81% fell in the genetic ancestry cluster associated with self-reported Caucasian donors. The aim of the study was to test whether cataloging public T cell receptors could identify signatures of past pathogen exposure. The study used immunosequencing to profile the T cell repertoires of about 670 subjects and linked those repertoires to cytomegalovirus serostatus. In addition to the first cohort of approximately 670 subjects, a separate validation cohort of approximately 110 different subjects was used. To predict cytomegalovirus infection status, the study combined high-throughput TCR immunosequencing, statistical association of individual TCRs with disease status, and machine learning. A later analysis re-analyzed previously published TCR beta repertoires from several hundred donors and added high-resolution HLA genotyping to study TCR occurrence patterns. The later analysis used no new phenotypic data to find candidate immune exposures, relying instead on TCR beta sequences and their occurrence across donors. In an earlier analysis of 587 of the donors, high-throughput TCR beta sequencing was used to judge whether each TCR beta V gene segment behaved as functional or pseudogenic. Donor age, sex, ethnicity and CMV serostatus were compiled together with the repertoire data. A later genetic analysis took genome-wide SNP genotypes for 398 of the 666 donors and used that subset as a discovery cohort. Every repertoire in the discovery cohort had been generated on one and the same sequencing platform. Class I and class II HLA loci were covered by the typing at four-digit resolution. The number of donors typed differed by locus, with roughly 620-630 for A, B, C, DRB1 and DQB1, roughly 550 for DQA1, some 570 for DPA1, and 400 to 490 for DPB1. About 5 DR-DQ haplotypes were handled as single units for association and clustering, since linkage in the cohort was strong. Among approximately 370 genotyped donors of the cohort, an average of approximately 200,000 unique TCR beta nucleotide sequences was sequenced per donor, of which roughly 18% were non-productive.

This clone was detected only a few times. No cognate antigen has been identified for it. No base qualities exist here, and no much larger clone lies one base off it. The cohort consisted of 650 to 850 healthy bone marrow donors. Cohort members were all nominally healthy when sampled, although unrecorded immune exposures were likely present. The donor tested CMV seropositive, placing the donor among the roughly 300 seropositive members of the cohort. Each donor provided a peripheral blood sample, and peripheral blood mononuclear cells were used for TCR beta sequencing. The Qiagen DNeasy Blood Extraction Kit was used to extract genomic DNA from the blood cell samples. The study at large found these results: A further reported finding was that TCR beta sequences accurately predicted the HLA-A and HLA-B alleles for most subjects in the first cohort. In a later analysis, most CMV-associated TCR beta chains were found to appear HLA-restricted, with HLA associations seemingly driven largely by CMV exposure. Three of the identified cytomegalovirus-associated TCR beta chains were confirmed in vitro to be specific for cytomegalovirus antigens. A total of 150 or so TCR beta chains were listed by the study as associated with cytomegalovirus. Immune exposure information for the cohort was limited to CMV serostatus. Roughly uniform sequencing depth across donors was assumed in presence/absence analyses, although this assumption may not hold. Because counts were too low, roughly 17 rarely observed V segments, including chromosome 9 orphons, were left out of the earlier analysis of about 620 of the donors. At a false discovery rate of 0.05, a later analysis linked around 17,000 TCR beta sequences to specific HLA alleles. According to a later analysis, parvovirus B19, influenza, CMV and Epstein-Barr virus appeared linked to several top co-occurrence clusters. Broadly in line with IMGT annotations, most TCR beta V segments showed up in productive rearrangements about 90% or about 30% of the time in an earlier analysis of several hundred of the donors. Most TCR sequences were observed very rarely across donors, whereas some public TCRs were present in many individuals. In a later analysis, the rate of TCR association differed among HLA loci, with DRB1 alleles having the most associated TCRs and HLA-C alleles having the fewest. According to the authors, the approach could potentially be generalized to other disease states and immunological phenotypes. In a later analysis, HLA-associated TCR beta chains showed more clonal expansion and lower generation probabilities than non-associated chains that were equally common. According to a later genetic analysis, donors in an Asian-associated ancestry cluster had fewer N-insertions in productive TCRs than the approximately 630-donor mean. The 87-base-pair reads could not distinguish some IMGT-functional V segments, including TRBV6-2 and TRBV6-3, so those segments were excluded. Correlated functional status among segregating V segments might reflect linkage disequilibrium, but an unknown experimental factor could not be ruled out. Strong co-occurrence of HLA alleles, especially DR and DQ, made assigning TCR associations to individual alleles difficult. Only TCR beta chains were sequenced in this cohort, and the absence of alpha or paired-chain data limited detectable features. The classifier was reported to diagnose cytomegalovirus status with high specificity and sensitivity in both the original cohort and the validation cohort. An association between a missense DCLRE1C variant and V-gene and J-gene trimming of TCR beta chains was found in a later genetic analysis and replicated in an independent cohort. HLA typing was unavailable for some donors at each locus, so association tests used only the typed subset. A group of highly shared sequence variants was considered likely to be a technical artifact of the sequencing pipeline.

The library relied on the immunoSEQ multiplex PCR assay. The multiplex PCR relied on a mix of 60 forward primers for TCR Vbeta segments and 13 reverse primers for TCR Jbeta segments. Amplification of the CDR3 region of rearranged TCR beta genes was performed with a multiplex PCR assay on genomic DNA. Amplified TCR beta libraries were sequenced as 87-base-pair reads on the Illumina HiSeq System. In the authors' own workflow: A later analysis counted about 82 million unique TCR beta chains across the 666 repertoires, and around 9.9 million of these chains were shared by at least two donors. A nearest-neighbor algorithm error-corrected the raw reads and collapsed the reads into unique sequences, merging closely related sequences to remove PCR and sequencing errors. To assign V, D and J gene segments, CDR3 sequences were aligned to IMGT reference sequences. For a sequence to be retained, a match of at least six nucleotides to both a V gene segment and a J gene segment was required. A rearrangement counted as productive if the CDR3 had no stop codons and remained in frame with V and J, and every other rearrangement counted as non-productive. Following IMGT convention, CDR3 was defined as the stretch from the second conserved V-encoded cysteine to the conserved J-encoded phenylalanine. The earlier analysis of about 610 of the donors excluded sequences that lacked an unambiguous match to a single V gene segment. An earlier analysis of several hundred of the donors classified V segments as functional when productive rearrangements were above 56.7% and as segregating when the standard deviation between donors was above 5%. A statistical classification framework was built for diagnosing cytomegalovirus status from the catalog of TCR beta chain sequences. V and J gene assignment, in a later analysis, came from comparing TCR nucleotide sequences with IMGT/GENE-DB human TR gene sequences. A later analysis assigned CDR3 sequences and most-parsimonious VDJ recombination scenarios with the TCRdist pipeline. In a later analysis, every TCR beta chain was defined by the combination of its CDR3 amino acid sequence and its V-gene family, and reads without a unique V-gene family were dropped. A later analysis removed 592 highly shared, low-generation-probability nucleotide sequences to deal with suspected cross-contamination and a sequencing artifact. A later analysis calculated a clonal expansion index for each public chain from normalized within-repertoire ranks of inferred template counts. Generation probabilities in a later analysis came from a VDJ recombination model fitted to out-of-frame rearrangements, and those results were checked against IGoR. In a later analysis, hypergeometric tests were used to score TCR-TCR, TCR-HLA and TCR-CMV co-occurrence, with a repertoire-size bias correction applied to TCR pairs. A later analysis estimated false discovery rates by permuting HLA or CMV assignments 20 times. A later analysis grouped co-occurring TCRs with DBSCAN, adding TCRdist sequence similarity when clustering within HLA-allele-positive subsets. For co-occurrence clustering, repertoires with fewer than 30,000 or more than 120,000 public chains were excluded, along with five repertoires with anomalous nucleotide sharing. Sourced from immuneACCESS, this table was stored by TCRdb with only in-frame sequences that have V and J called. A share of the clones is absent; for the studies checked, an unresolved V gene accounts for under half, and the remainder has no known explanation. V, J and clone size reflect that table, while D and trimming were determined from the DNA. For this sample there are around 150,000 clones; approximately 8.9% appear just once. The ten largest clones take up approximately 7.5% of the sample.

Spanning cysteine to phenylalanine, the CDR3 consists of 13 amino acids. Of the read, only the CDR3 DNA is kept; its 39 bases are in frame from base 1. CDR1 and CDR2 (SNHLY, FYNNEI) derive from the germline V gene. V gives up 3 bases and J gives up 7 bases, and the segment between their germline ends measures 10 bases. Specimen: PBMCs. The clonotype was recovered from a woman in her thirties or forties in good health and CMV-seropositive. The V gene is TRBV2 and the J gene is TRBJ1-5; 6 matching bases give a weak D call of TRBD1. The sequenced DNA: TGTGCCAGCAGTGATACGGACAGACAGCCCCAGCATTTT. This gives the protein CASSDTDRQPQHF.